A selection of T cell receptor beta chains follows, all from one sample in a study of cytomegalovirus exposure and HLA in healthy donors. Clones were sequenced by immunoSEQ multiplex PCR, and TCRdb holds only the in-frame ones, with some missing. Of approximately 100,000 clones listed, less than 9.5% are singletons. Sequencing was done on a sample of PBMCs. Receptors originate from a man aged 50-60 years in good health and CMV-seropositive. Both conserved end residues are part of each CDR3. A D gene is named only where the DNA matches it firmly. Clone size is stated in some rows and not others, as once, few, many or a class when expanded.

. TRBJ2-6 few TRBV5-8 16 CASSIRTNSGANVLTF TGTGCCAGCAGCATCCGGACTAACTCTGGGGCCAACGTCCTGACTTTC
TRBD2 TRBJ2-2 few TRBV7-3 15 CASSLTGGWTGELFF TGTGCCAGCAGCTTAACGGGAGGGTGGACCGGGGAGCTGTTTTTT
TRBD2 TRBJ2-5 few TRBV7-2 14 CASSFSSGTETQYF TGTGCCAGCAGCTTTAGTAGCGGGACGGAGACCCAGTACTTC
. TRBJ1-2 . TRBV5-1 12 CASTLGGNGYTF TGCGCCAGCACCTTGGGAGGTAATGGCTACACCTTC
TRBD1 TRBJ1-3 few TRBV5-1 17 CASSLGDRGPSGNTIYF TGCGCCAGCAGCTTGGGGGACAGGGGACCCTCTGGAAACACCATATATTTT
. TRBJ1-3 . TRBV28 12 CASIKGGNTIYF TGTGCCAGCATTAAAGGAGGGAACACCATATATTTT
. TRBJ1-2 few TRBV9 12 CASSTPVYGYTF TGTGCCAGCAGCACCCCAGTTTATGGCTACACCTTC
. TRBJ1-2 few TRBV12-5 17 CASGLVLGTAFDYGYTF TGTGCTAGTGGTTTGGTACTGGGGACTGCATTCGACTATGGCTACACCTTC
. TRBJ2-1 . TRBV9 16 CASSPLQGGSYNEQFF TGTGCCAGCAGCCCTCTACAGGGAGGGTCCTACAATGAGCAGTTCTTC
. TRBJ2-2 . TRBV7-9 15 CASSLDRANTGELFF TGTGCCAGCAGCTTAGACAGGGCGAACACCGGGGAGCTGTTTTTT
. TRBJ1-1 . TRBV20-1 11 CSARQNTEAFF TGCAGTGCTAGACAGAACACTGAAGCTTTCTTT